Listed below are T cell receptor beta chains from one sample, sequenced in a study of shared clonotypes between healthy human individuals. Data came from immunoSEQ multiplex PCR; TCRdb stores just in-frame clones and leaves some out. This sample has 1.4 million or so clones; 98% occur once, and the top ten carry roughly 0.36%. Input material: naive CD4+ T cells sorted from blood. These receptors came from a man aged 30 to 45 in good health. CDR3s include the opening cysteine and the closing phenylalanine or tryptophan. A D gene is named only where the DNA matches it firmly. Where a row states a size, it is once, few, many or the class of an expanded clone; other rows omit it.

clone_size,d_call,v_call,j_call,cdr3_aa,cdr3_nt
NA,TRBD2,TRBV10-3,TRBJ2-1,CAISESGLAVDNEQFF,TGTGCCATCAGTGAGTCGGGACTAGCGGTTGACAATGAGCAGTTCTTC
NA,TRBD1,TRBV29-1,TRBJ2-7,CSVAGQGEREQYF,TGCAGCGTCGCGGGACAGGGGGAACGGGAGCAGTACTTC
NA,NA,TRBV7-2,TRBJ2-5,CASSPTYQETQYF,TGTGCCAGCAGCCCCACCTACCAAGAGACCCAGTACTTC
NA,TRBD2,TRBV7-8,TRBJ2-1,CASSPGTSGRSEQFF,TGTGCCAGCAGCCCTGGGACTAGCGGGAGATCTGAGCAGTTCTTC
NA,NA,TRBV29-1,TRBJ2-7,CSVVARSYEQYF,TGCAGCGTTGTTGCGCGGTCCTACGAGCAGTACTTC
NA,TRBD2,TRBV13,TRBJ2-5,CASSSRGLAGLIQETQYF,TGTGCCAGCAGCTCCCGGGGACTAGCGGGCTTGATCCAAGAGACCCAGTACTTC
NA,NA,TRBV14,TRBJ1-1,CASSQGALNTEAFF,TGTGCCAGCAGCCAAGGAGCATTGAACACTGAAGCTTTCTTT
NA,NA,TRBV4-1,TRBJ2-3,CASSRPRTDTQYF,TGCGCCAGCAGCCGCCCCCGCACAGATACGCAGTATTTT
NA,NA,TRBV5-1,TRBJ2-5,CASSTERETQYF,TGCGCCAGCAGCACTGAACGCGAGACCCAGTACTTC
NA,TRBD1,TRBV5-1,TRBJ2-1,CASKSGTGFYNEQFF,TGCGCCAGCAAATCCGGGACAGGGTTTTACAATGAGCAGTTCTTC
NA,NA,TRBV21-1,TRBJ2-7,CASSPPNGTEYYEQYF,TGTGCCAGCAGCCCCCCAAACGGGACTGAATACTACGAGCAGTACTTC
NA,NA,TRBV19,TRBJ1-1,CASSIAANTEAFF,TGTGCCAGTAGCATAGCCGCGAACACTGAAGCTTTCTTT
NA,NA,TRBV5-1,TRBJ2-1,CASGTNRPPLNEQFF,TGCGCCAGTGGAACAAACAGGCCTCCCCTCAATGAGCAGTTCTTC
NA,NA,TRBV5-1,TRBJ2-7,CASSLGQGNEQYF,TGCGCCAGCAGCTTGGGCCAGGGTAACGAGCAGTACTTC
once,NA,TRBV5-1,TRBJ1-5,CASSVRQVVQPQHF,TGCGCCAGCAGCGTGAGACAGGTGGTTCAGCCCCAGCATTTT
NA,NA,TRBV5-1,TRBJ2-3,CASSSSGTPQGTQYF,TGCGCCAGCAGCTCATCCGGGACGCCCCAGGGTACGCAGTATTTT
NA,NA,TRBV5-1,TRBJ1-1,CASSLFPENTEAFF,TGCGCCAGCAGCCTATTCCCAGAAAACACTGAAGCTTTCTTT
NA,TRBD2,TRBV7-8,TRBJ2-3,CASSFQAGGAVDTQYF,TGTGCCAGCAGCTTCCAAGCGGGAGGTGCGGTAGATACGCAGTATTTT
NA,TRBD1,TRBV11-2,TRBJ2-5,CASSTPDRGETQYF,TGTGCCAGCAGCACCCCGGACAGGGGCGAGACCCAGTACTTC
NA,TRBD2,TRBV7-6,TRBJ2-5,CASSLRTSGRGELGQETQYF,TGTGCCAGCAGCCTAAGGACTAGCGGGAGGGGGGAATTGGGCCAAGAGACCCAGTACTTC
NA,NA,TRBV28,TRBJ2-7,CASTPWGAHDYEQYF,TGTGCCAGCACCCCCTGGGGGGCGCATGACTACGAGCAGTACTTC
NA,NA,TRBV2,TRBJ1-1,CASSWGRLLATEAFF,TGTGCCAGCAGCTGGGGGCGTTTGTTGGCCACTGAAGCTTTCTTT
NA,TRBD2,TRBV5-1,TRBJ2-3,CASSLKIAGGSTDTQYF,TGCGCCAGCAGCTTGAAGATCGCGGGAGGGAGCACAGATACGCAGTATTTT
NA,NA,TRBV7-9,TRBJ2-7,CASSPILGTYEQYF,TGTGCCAGCAGCCCAATACTGGGGACCTACGAGCAGTACTTC
NA,NA,TRBV2,TRBJ1-1,CASSVRGYGNTEAFF,TGTGCCAGCAGTGTTCGAGGGTACGGGAACACTGAAGCTTTCTTT
NA,NA,TRBV2,TRBJ1-2,CASANRVSNYGYTF,TGTGCCAGCGCAAACAGGGTCTCTAACTATGGCTACACCTTC
NA,NA,TRBV5-1,TRBJ2-1,CASSLVGRSMQFF,TGCGCCAGCAGCTTGGTAGGCAGATCTATGCAGTTCTTC
NA,NA,TRBV28,TRBJ1-5,CASSLVSRLLNQPQHF,TGTGCCAGCAGTTTAGTTTCACGACTCCTCAATCAGCCCCAGCATTTT
NA,TRBD2,TRBV10-2,TRBJ2-1,CATSKGLAGGSEQFF,TGCGCCACCTCAAAGGGACTAGCGGGAGGCTCCGAGCAGTTCTTC
NA,NA,TRBV28,TRBJ1-4,CASSLSGQGSEKLFF,TGTGCCAGCAGTTTATCGGGGCAGGGGAGTGAAAAACTGTTTTTT
NA,TRBD1,TRBV4-3,TRBJ2-5,CASSQTDREETQYF,TGCGCCAGCAGCCAAACGGACAGGGAAGAGACCCAGTACTTC
NA,NA,TRBV19,TRBJ2-2,CASSIPRAGELFF,TGTGCCAGTAGTATACCGCGGGCCGGGGAGCTGTTTTTT
once,NA,TRBV18,TRBJ2-7,CASSITSRTYEQYF,TGTGCCAGCTCAATCACTAGCCGCACCTACGAGCAGTACTTC
NA,NA,TRBV5-1,TRBJ1-2,CASSLLGSGEGYTF,TGCGCCAGCAGCTTGTTAGGTTCAGGGGAGGGCTACACCTTC
NA,NA,TRBV5-4,TRBJ2-7,CASSFRHTREDYEQYF,TGTGCCAGCAGCTTTCGTCACACGAGGGAAGACTACGAGCAGTACTTC
NA,NA,TRBV29-1,TRBJ1-5,CSVAGQPNQPQHF,TGCAGCGTGGCGGGACAACCGAATCAGCCCCAGCATTTT
NA,TRBD1,TRBV6-5,TRBJ2-2,CASSRNRGVTGELFF,TGTGCCAGCAGTAGAAACAGGGGAGTCACCGGGGAGCTGTTTTTT
NA,NA,TRBV7-9,TRBJ2-1,CASSLSGRGYNEQFF,TGTGCCAGCAGCCTCAGCGGAAGGGGCTACAATGAGCAGTTCTTC
NA,NA,TRBV11-2,TRBJ2-3,CASFAPRTDTQYF,TGTGCCAGCTTCGCCCCACGCACAGATACGCAGTATTTT
once,NA,TRBV5-4,TRBJ2-3,CASSPGQSTDTQYF,TGTGCCAGCAGCCCCGGACAGAGCACAGATACGCAGTATTTT
once,NA,TRBV7-2,TRBJ1-2,CASSSAGARGYTF,TGTGCCAGCAGCTCCGCGGGTGCGCGTGGCTACACCTTC
once,NA,TRBV7-8,TRBJ2-7,CASSLSGYYEQYF,TGTGCCAGCAGCTTATCGGGGTACTACGAGCAGTACTTC
NA,NA,TRBV5-5,TRBJ2-7,CASNLLGTTYEQYF,TGTGCCAGCAACTTGCTGGGGACCACCTACGAGCAGTACTTC
once,TRBD2,TRBV14,TRBJ2-1,CASNLAGSSYNEQFF,TGTGCCAGCAATTTAGCGGGAAGCTCCTACAATGAGCAGTTCTTC
NA,TRBD1,TRBV9,TRBJ2-5,CASSPRTGQETQYF,TGTGCCAGCAGCCCTAGGACAGGCCAAGAGACCCAGTACTTC
NA,TRBD2,TRBV7-2,TRBJ2-1,CASRIAGSAYNEQFF,TGTGCCAGCAGAATAGCGGGAAGCGCCTACAATGAGCAGTTCTTC
NA,NA,TRBV5-4,TRBJ2-7,CASSPKGGTSYEQYF,TGTGCCAGCAGCCCGAAGGGCGGAACCTCCTACGAGCAGTACTTC
NA,TRBD1,TRBV5-1,TRBJ2-2,CASSPPDRGLGELFF,TGCGCCAGCAGCCCCCCAGACAGGGGGCTCGGGGAGCTGTTTTTT
NA,TRBD2,TRBV10-3,TRBJ2-3,CAINIGLAGGPGTDTQYF,TGTGCCATCAACATCGGACTAGCGGGAGGGCCCGGGACAGATACGCAGTATTTT
NA,TRBD2,TRBV7-6,TRBJ2-1,CASSPTSPGLAGVNEQFF,TGTGCCAGCAGCCCAACATCTCCGGGACTAGCGGGAGTTAATGAGCAGTTCTTC
NA,NA,TRBV5-4,TRBJ2-7,CASSLALQNEQYF,TGTGCCAGCAGCTTGGCCCTACAGAACGAGCAGTACTTC
NA,NA,TRBV7-2,TRBJ2-7,CASSLVFGAGYEQYF,TGTGCCAGCAGCTTAGTGTTCGGAGCAGGCTACGAGCAGTACTTC
NA,NA,TRBV4-3,TRBJ2-1,CASSQELLREQFF,TGCGCCAGCAGCCAAGAGCTCCTCCGAGAGCAGTTCTTC
NA,NA,TRBV11-2,TRBJ2-7,CASSLGQLARDEQYF,TGTGCCAGCAGCTTAGGCCAGCTAGCAAGGGACGAGCAGTACTTC
NA,TRBD1,TRBV10-3,TRBJ2-3,CATTGTGADTQYF,TGTGCCACCACCGGGACAGGGGCAGATACGCAGTATTTT